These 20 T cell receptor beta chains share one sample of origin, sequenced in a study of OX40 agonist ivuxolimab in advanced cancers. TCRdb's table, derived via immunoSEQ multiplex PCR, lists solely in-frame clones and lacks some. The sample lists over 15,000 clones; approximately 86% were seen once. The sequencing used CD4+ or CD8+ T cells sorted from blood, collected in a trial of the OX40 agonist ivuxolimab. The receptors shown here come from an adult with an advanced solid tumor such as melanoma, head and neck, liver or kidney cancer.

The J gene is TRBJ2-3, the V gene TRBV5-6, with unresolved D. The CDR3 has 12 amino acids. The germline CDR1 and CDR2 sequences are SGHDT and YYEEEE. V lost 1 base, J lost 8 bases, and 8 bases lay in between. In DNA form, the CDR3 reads TGTGCCAGCAGCTTGTTGGAACCTACGCAGTATTTT. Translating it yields CASSLLEPTQYF.

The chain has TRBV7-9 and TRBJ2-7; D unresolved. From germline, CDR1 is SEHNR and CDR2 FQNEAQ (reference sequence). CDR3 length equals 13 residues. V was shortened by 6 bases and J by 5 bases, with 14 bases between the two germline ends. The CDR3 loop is CASSTGPTHEQYF. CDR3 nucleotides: TGTGCCAGCAGTACCGGACCGACGCACGAGCAGTACTTC.

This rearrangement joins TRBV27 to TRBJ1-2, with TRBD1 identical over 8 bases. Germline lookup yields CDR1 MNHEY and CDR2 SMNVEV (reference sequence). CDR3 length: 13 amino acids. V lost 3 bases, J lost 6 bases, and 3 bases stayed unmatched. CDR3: CASSFSGGHGYTF. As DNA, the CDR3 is TGTGCCAGCAGTTTCTCAGGGGGCCATGGCTACACCTTC.

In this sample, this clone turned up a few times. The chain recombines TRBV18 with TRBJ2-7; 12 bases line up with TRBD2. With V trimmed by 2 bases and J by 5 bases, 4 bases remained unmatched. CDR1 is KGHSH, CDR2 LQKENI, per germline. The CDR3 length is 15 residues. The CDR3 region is CASSPGTSGFDEQYF. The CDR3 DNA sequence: TGTGCCAGCTCACCAGGGACTAGCGGGTTCGACGAGCAGTACTTC.

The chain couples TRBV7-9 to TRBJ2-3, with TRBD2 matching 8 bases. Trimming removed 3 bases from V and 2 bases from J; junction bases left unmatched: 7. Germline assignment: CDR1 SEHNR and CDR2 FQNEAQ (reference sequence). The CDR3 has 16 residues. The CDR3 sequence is CASSFRPGGITDTQYF. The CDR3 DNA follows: TGTGCCAGCAGCTTTCGTCCGGGGGGGATCACAGATACGCAGTATTTT.

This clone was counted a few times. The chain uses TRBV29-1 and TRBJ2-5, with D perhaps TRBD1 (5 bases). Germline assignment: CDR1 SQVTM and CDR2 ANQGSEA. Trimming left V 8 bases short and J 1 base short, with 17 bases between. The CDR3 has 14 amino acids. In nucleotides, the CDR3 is TGCAGCATTCGTACAGGTGGCCCCCAAGAGACCCAGTACTTC. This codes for CSIRTGGPQETQYF.

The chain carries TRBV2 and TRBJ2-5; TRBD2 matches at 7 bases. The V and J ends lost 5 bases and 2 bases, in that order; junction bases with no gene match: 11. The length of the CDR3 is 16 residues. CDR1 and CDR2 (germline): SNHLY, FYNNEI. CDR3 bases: TGTGCCAGCAGTCCCATGATGACTAGCAGGCAAGAGACCCAGTACTTC. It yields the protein CASSPMMTSRQETQYF.

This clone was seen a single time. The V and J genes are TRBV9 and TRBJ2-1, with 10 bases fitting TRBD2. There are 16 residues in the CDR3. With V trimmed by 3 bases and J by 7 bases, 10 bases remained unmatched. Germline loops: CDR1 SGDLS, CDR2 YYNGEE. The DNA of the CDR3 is TGTGCCAGCAGCGGAAGCACCGGGACTAGCGTTAATGAGCAGTTCTTC. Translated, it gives CASSGSTGTSVNEQFF. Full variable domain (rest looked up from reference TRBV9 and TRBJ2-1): DSGVTQTPKHLITATGQRVTLRCSPRSGDLSVYWYQQSLDQGLQFLIQYYNGEERAKGNILERFSAQQFPDLHSELNLSSLELGDSALYFCASSGSTGTSVNEQFFGPGTRLTVL.

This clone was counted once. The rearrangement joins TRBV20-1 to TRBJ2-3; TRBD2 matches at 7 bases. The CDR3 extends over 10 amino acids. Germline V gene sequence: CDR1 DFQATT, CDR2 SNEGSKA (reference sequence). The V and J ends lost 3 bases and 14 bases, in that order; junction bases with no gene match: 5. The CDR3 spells CSARRELLYF. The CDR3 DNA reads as TGCAGTGCTAGGCGGGAGCTTCTGTATTTT.

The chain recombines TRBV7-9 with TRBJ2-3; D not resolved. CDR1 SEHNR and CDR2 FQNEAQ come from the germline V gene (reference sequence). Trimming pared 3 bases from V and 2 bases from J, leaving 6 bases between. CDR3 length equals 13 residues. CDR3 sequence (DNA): TGTGCCAGCAGCTTCCCTAACACAGATACGCAGTATTTT. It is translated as CASSFPNTDTQYF.

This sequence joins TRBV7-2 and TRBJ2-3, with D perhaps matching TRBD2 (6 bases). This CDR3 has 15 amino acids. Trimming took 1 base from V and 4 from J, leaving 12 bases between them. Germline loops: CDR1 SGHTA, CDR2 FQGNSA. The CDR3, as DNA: TGTGCCAGCAGCTTAGTTGGAGGGGAGGCAGATACGCAGTATTTT. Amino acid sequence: CASSLVGGEADTQYF.

In DNA form, the CDR3 reads TGTGCCAGCAGCCCCGGGGTCCAAATTGCAACTAATGAAAAACTGTTTTTT. Protein product: CASSPGVQIATNEKLFF. The chain is built from TRBV25-1 and TRBJ1-4; D gene uncertain. Looked up from germline, CDR1 is MGHDK and CDR2 is SYGVNS. The CDR3 loop spans 17 amino acids. The ends were cut back, 6 bases at V and 0 bases at J, with 17 bases in the middle.

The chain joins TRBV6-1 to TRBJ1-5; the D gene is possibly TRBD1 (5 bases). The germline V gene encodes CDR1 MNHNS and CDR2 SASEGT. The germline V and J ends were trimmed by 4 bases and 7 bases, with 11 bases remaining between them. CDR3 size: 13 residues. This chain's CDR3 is CASSVGGRQPQHF. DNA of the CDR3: TGTGCCAGCAGTGTCGGGGGTCGGCAGCCCCAGCATTTT.

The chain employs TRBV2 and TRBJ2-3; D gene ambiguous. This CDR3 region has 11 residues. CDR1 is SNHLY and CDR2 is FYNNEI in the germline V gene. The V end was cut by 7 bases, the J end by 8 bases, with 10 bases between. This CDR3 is CASMVSLTQYF. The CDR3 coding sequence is TGTGCCAGCATGGTATCTCTTACGCAGTATTTT.

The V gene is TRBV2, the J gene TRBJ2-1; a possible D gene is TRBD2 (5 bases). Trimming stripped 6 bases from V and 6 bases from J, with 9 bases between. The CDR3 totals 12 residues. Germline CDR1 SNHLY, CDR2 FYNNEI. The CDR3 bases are TGTGCCAGCAGACTAGGAGCCAATGAGCAGTTCTTC. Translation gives CASRLGANEQFF. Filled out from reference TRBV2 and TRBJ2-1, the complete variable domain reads EPEVTQTPSHQVTQMGQEVILRCVPISNHLYFYWYRQILGQKVEFLVSFYNNEISEKSEIFDDQFSVERPDGSNFTLKIRSTKLEDSAMYFCASRLGANEQFFGPGTRLTVL.

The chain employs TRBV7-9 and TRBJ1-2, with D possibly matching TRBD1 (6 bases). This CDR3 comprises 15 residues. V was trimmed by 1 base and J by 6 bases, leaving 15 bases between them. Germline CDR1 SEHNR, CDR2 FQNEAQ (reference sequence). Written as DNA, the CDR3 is TGTGCCAGCAGCTTAGAGGTGGGGGGGGCGCATGGCTACACCTTC. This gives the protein CASSLEVGGAHGYTF.

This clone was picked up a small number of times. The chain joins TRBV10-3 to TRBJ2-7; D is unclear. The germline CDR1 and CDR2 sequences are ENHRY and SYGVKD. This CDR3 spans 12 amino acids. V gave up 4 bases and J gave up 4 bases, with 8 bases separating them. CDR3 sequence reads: CAISAGSYEQYF. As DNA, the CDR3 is TGTGCCATCAGTGCGGGCAGTTACGAGCAGTACTTC.

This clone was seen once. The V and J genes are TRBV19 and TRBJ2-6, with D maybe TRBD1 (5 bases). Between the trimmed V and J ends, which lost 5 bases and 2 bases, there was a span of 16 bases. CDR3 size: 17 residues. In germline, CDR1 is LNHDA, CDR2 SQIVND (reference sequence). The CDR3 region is CASSVTVTVAGANVLTF. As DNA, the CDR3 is TGTGCCAGTAGTGTGACAGTAACGGTCGCTGGGGCCAACGTCCTGACTTTC.

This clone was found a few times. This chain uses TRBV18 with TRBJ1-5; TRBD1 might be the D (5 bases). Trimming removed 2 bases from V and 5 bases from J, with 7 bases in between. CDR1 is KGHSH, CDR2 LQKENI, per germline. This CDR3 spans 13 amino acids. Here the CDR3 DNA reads TGTGCCAGCTCACCATGGGACGATCAGCCCCAGCATTTT. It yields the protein CASSPWDDQPQHF.

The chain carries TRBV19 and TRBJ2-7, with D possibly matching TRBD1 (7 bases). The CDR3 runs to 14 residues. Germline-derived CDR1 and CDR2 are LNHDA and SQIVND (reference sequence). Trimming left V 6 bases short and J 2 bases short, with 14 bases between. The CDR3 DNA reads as TGTGCCAGTAGCACCCAGGGGGGTCCCTACGAGCAGTACTTC. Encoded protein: CASSTQGGPYEQYF.